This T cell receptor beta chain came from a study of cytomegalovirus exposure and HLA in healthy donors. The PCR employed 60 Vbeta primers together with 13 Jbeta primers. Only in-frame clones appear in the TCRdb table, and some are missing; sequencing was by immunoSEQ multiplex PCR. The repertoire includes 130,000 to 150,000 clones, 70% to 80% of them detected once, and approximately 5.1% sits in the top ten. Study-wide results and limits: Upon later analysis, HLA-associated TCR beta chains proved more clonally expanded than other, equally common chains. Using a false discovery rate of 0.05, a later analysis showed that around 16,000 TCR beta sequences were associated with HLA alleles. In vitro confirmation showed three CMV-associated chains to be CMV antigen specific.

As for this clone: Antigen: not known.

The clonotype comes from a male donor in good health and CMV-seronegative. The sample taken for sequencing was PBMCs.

The CDR3 sequence: CASSLDLLTSALYF. The CDR3 region has the DNA TGCGCCAGCAGCTTGGACCTTCTTACATCTGCCTTATACTTC. V and J are TRBV5-1 and TRBJ2-7, with D uncertain. CDR3 length: 14 residues. CDR1 is SGHRS, CDR2 YFSETQ, per germline. Trimming shortened V by 0 bases and J by 13 bases, and 20 bases separated the two germline ends.